Detailed here is one T cell receptor (beta chain). The entry originates in a study of blood T cell repertoires in COVID-19. Study-level information: The United States, Italy and Spain were the sources of the acute and convalescent COVID-19 samples.

As handled by the study authors: Cell counts per sample came from amplifying reference gene primers. The table came from immunoSEQ multiplex PCR; TCRdb's copy has only in-frame clones and leaves some out. V, J and clone size derive from that table, while D and trimming were established from the DNA sequence. The table includes approximately 670,000 clones, around 90% detected once. Germline V gene data show CDR1 as KGHDR and CDR2 as SFDVKD. CDR3 length: 14 amino acids. The V gene lost 5 bases and the J gene lost 6 bases, with 12 bases spanning the gap. The receptor was isolated from a woman under 30 with acute or convalescent COVID-19. The sequenced material came from peripheral blood. The V gene is TRBV24-1, the J gene TRBJ2-2; tentatively, D is TRBD1 (5 bases). The CDR3: CATSVTQGPGELFF. CDR3 DNA: TGTGCCACCAGTGTCACCCAGGGTCCCGGGGAGCTGTTTTTT.